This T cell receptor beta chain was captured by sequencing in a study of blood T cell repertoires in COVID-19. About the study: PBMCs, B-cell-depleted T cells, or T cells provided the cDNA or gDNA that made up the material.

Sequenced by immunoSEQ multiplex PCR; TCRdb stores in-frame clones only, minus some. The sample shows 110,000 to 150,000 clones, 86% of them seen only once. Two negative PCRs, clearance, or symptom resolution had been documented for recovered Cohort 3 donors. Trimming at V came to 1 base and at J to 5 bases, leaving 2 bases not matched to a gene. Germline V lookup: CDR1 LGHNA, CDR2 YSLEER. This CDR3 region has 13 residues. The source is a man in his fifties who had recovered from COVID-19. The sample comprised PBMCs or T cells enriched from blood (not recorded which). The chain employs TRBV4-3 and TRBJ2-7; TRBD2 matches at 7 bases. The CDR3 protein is CASSQAGGHEQYF. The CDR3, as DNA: TGCGCCAGCAGCCAAGCGGGGGGACACGAGCAGTACTTC.